This TCR beta chain was sequenced during a study of blood T cell repertoires in COVID-19 (dated by TCRdb to 2018 to 2021). Looking at the study overall: Samples from collaborators originated in the United States, Italy and Spain and spanned both the acute and convalescent phases of COVID-19. The prospective study material was composed of cDNA or gDNA derived from T cells, B-cell-depleted T cells, or PBMCs. The dataset comprised deeply sampled blood TCRbeta repertoires from subjects exposed to, actively infected with, or recovered from COVID-19. The repertoires were released in a freely available public database meant as a resource for research on the immune response to SARS-CoV-2. The samples were drawn from the first 160 participants of the ongoing ImmuneRACE study and from 1,254 subjects provided by 6 global collaborators. The sample metadata nearly always contained a de-identified subject ID, COVID-19 status, age in years and sex. Where HLA class I and class II types were available, the types were taken from metadata supplied by the sample provider, not from assay-based typing.

Overall study outcomes, separate from this receptor: The amount of clinical and demographic metadata varied by source and participant and was provided uncurated.

At one collaborating source in Seattle, patients were enrolled during active infection and were followed longitudinally through the course of disease. Whole blood was collected in K2EDTA tubes by collaborating institutions according to the institutions' own protocols. For TCRbeta analysis, collaborator samples were shipped as frozen whole blood, as isolated PBMCs, or as DNA extracted from either sample type. The immunoSEQ Assay, a bias-controlled multiplex PCR, was used to amplify TCRbeta CDR3 regions from genomic DNA. As for the authors' bioinformatics: Within the assay, amplification of reference gene primers was used to estimate how many nucleated cells each sample contained. Sequence reads were collapsed and filtered to measure the absolute abundance of every unique TCRbeta CDR3 rearrangement. For each sample, productive Simpson clonality was calculated as the square root of Simpson's diversity index across productive rearrangements. Here the immuneACCESS table is served through TCRdb, limited to in-frame sequences with V and J called. Missing clones are a known gap in these copies; in checked studies unresolved V genes cover under half, and the rest lacks a known reason. D and trimming come from the DNA, and the V and J calls and clone size come from that table. This sample comprises 200,000 to 250,000 clones, roughly 86% of them detected only once. The top ten constitute 10% of the sample.

Its CDR3 holds 15 amino acids, cysteine through phenylalanine. Only the CDR3 DNA is retained, 45 bases long and in frame from the first base. The trim is 0 bases for V and 7 bases for J, with a gap of 12 bases between the germline ends. The germline V gene provides CDR1 SGHVS and CDR2 FQNEAQ. On this clone itself: Its recognized antigen is unknown. No much larger clonotype is one base removed from it; base qualities were not supplied.

The sample consisted of peripheral blood. The source is a woman aged 50 to 65 with COVID-19, enrolled during active disease. The sequence is built from TRBV7-8 and TRBJ1-4; a tentative D call is TRBD1 (5 bases match). The nucleotide sequence is given as TGTGCCAGCAGCTTAGCGGGGCTGCAGGGTGAAAAACTGTTTTTT. Its protein product is CASSLAGLQGEKLFF. The CDR3 plus the reference TRBV7-8 and TRBJ1-4 genes for the other parts give the full variable domain: GAGVSQSPRYKVAKRGQDVALRCDPISGHVSLFWYQQALGQGPEFLTYFQNEAQLDKSGLPSDRFFAERPEGSVSTLKIQRTQQEDSAVYLCASSLAGLQGEKLFFGSGTQLSVL.